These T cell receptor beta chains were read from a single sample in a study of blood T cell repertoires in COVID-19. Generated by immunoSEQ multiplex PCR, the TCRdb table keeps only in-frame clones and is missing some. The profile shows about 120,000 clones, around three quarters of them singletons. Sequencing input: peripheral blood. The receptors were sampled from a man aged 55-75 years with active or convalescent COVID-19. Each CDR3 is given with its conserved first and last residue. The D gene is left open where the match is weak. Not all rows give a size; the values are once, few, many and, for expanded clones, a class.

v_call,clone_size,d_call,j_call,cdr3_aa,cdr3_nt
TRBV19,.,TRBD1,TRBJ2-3,CASRDRGETDTQYF,TGTGCCAGTAGGGACAGGGGGGAGACAGATACGCAGTATTTT
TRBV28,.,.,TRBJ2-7,CASSPRGYTDEQYF,TGTGCCAGCAGCCCCCGAGGGTATACAGACGAGCAGTACTTC
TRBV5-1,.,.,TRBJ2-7,CASSLPGLGSYEQYF,TGCGCCAGCAGCCTACCGGGACTTGGCTCCTACGAGCAGTACTTC
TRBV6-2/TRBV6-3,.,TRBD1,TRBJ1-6,CASSSPGQGRSPLHF,TGTGCCAGCAGCAGCCCGGGACAGGGCCGCTCACCCCTCCACTTT
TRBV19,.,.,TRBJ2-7,CASSIGTDTYEQYF,TGTGCCAGTAGTATAGGGACAGACACCTACGAGCAGTACTTC
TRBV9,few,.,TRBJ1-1,CASSGPDGAFF,TGTGCCAGCAGCGGGCCTGATGGAGCTTTCTTT
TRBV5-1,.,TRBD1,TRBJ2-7,CASSGGGQGSYEQYF,TGCGCCAGCAGCGGTGGGGGACAGGGCTCCTACGAGCAGTACTTC
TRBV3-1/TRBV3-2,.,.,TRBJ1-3,CASSQRGTLSGNTIYF,TGTGCCAGCAGCCAAAGGGGAACACTTTCTGGAAACACCATATATTTT
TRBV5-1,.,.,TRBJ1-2,CASSLGRQTNYGYTF,TGCGCCAGCAGCTTAGGCCGGCAGACAAACTATGGCTACACCTTC
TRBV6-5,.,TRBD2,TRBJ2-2,CASHGLAGLTGELFF,TGTGCCAGCCATGGACTAGCGGGTCTAACCGGGGAGCTGTTTTTT
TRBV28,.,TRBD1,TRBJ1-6,CASGYRGAPLHF,TGTGCCAGCGGCTACAGGGGGGCACCCCTCCACTTT
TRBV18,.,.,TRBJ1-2,CASSPRQNYGYTF,TGTGCCAGCTCACCAAGACAGAACTATGGCTACACCTTC
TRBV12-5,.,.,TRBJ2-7,CASGSRDWGYEQYF,TGTGCTAGTGGTTCCAGGGACTGGGGGTACGAGCAGTACTTC
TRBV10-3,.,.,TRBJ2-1,CAIGINPGSYNEQFF,TGTGCCATCGGCATCAATCCAGGATCCTACAATGAGCAGTTCTTC
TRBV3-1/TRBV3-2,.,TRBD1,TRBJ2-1,CASRHEGAAYNEQFF,TGTGCCAGCAGACATGAGGGGGCGGCCTACAATGAGCAGTTCTTC
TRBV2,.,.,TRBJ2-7,CASRSTSTGSYEQYF,TGTGCCAGCAGAAGTACTAGTACCGGCTCCTACGAGCAGTACTTC
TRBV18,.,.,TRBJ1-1,CASSNDRNTEAFF,TGTGCCAGCTCAAATGACAGGAACACTGAAGCTTTCTTT
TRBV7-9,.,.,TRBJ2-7,CASSAPNRGSYEQYF,TGTGCCAGCAGCGCACCTAATCGGGGTTCCTACGAGCAGTACTTC